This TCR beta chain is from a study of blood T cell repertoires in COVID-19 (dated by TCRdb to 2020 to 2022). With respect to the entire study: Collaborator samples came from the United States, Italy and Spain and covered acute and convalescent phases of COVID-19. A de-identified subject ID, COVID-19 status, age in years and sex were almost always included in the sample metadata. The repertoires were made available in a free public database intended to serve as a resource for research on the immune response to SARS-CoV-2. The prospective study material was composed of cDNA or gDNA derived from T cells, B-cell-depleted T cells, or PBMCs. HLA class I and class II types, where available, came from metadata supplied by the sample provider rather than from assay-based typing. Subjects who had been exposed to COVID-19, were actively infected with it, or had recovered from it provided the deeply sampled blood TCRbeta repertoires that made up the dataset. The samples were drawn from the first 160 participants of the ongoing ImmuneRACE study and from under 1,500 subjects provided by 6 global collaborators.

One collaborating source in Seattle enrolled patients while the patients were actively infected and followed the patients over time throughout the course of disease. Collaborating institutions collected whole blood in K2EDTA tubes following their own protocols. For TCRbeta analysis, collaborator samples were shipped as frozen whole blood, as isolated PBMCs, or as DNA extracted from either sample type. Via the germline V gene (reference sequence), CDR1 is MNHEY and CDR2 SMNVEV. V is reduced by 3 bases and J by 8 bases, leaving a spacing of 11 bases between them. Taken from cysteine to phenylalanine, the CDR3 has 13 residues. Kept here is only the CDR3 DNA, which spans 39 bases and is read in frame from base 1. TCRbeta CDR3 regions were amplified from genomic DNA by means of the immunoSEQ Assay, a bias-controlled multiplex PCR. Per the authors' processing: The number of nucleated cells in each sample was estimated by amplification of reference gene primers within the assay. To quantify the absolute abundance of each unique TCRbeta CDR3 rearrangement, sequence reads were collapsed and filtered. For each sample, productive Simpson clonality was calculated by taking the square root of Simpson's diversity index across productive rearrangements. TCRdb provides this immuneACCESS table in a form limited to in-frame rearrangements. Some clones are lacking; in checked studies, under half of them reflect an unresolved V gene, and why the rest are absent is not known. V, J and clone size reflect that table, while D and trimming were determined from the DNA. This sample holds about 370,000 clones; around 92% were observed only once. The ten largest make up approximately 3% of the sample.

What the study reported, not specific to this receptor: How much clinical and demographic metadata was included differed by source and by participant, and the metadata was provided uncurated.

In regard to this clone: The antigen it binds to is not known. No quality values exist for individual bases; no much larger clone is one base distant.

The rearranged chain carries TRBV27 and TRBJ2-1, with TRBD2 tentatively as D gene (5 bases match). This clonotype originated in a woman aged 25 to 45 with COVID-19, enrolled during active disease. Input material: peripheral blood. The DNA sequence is TGTGCCAGCAGTTTTTCGGGGATCTATGAGCAGTTCTTC. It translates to CASSFSGIYEQFF.